This paragraph covers one TCR beta chain sequence. What antigen it recognizes has not been identified. Per-base qualities were not stored, and no clone one base away is much larger. Trimmed from V: 7 bases; trimmed from J: 3 bases; junction bases lacking a gene match: 17. Based on the germline V gene (reference sequence), the CDR1 and CDR2 sequences are MNHEY and SMNVEV. There are 18 amino acids in the CDR3, from cysteine to phenylalanine inclusive. This entry keeps only the CDR3 DNA: 54 bases, framed from base 1. The data were taken from a study of blood T cell repertoires in COVID-19 (dated by TCRdb to between 2020 and 2021). Regarding the study in general: Samples covering the acute and convalescent phases of COVID-19 were provided by collaborators in the United States, Italy and Spain. The material from the prospective study consisted of cDNA or gDNA derived from T cells, B-cell-depleted T cells, or PBMCs. Deeply sampled blood TCRbeta repertoires from subjects exposed to, actively infected with, or recovered from COVID-19 were included in the dataset. The repertoires were released in a freely available public database intended as a resource for research on the immune response to SARS-CoV-2. Samples were obtained from the ongoing ImmuneRACE study (first 160 participants) and from 1,000 to 1,500 subjects provided by 6 global collaborators. The sample metadata nearly always contained a de-identified subject ID, COVID-19 status, age in years and sex. HLA class I and class II types, where available, came from metadata supplied by the sample provider rather than from assay-based typing.

The immunoSEQ Assay, a bias-controlled multiplex PCR, was used to amplify TCRbeta CDR3 regions from genomic DNA. The study's processing was this. The number of nucleated cells in each sample was estimated from the amplification of reference gene primers within the assay. Sequence reads were collapsed and filtered to measure the absolute abundance of every unique TCRbeta CDR3 rearrangement. Productive Simpson clonality was computed per sample as the square root of Simpson's diversity index over productive rearrangements. In its TCRdb copy, this immuneACCESS table keeps in-frame sequences only and misses some clones. Where compared with another copy, unresolved V genes explain less than half of these, and the others have no known cause. V and J calls plus clone size are reproduced from that table; the DNA served to infer D and trimming. The sample contains 350,000 to 450,000 clones, roughly nine tenths of them found a single time. 0.86% of the sample is held by the ten biggest clonotypes.

Study-wide conclusions, independent of this receptor: The quantity of clinical and demographic metadata differed by source and by participant and was supplied without curation.

Participants in the prospective study were enrolled through a virtual design, were aged about 18 to 100 years, and lived in about two dozen United States geographic areas. In the prospective study, cohorts were assigned on the basis of participant-reported clinical history obtained from a screening survey and a study questionnaire. Exposed participants were defined as having been in contact with someone with a PCR-confirmed or clinician-diagnosed COVID-19 case within 2 weeks of study entry. Each participant in the prospective study had whole blood, serum and a nasopharyngeal or oropharyngeal swab collected by mobile phlebotomists. Prospective study participants could optionally give additional blood draws and questionnaires over a roughly 2-month period. Prospective study blood samples were shipped either frozen or at room temperature before DNA extraction.

This chain joins TRBV27 to TRBJ1-1; TRBD1 fits 10 bases in the junction. This receptor was obtained from a woman aged 40 to 50 who had been exposed to COVID-19. The sample comprised PBMCs or T cells enriched from blood (not recorded which). The sequenced DNA is TGTGCCAGCACCTCCTCCGCGGGACAGGGGAGGAGGGACACTGAAGCTTTCTTT. Protein translation: CASTSSAGQGRRDTEAFF.